The subject of this entry is one T cell receptor (beta chain). This entry belongs to a study of blood T cell repertoires in COVID-19. Across the whole study: Acute and convalescent COVID-19 samples came from the United States, Italy and Spain. The analysed material was cDNA or gDNA that came from T cells, B-cell-depleted T cells, or PBMCs.

In the source study's methods: Reference gene primers were amplified, and this amplification served to estimate nucleated cell counts. Clones were sequenced by immunoSEQ multiplex PCR, and TCRdb holds only the in-frame ones, with some missing. V, J and clone size are taken as reported in that table, and D and trimming were inferred from the DNA itself. The profile shows over 150,000 clones, around 79% of them singletons. Sequencing was performed on peripheral blood. The origin of this receptor is a woman aged 45-60 years with acute or convalescent COVID-19.

DNA of the CDR3: TGTGCCAGCAGGAGAGACAGCCATAATGAAAAACTGTTTTTT. It specifies CASRRDSHNEKLFF. The rearrangement uses TRBV6-5 and TRBJ1-4; tentative D call: TRBD1 (5 bases). The CDR3 is made up of 14 amino acids. Germline V gene data show CDR1 as MNHEY and CDR2 as SVGAGI. V dropped 6 bases and J dropped 4 bases, with 12 bases sitting between them.